This record looks at one T cell receptor beta chain sequence and its context. Its antigen is still unknown. With V trimmed by 5 bases and J by 5 bases, 7 bases remained unmatched. The CDR3 is 14 residues long. Germline V lookup: CDR1 MNHNY, CDR2 SVGAGI (reference sequence). Ahead of DNA extraction, samples held roughly 1-10 million cryopreserved PBMC each. The sample is drawn from a study of long-term antiretroviral therapy in people with HIV. Points from the study as a whole: Relative to control repertoires, HIV repertoires exhibited narrower CDR3 length ranges. Absence of data on ART adherence, viral resistance or therapy changes was noted.

The authors ran the immunoSEQ assay, v3.0, at survey level. Per-sample TRB depth target: about 35,000-50,000 T-cell genomes. Only in-frame clones appear in the TCRdb table, and some are missing; sequencing was by immunoSEQ multiplex PCR. The sample holds about 25,000 clones, about 80% seen once. The clonotype comes from a woman in her thirties or forties with HIV. Here the sequenced sample was unsorted PBMCs, taken 1.1 years before starting antiretroviral therapy. The chain has TRBV6-6 and TRBJ2-5, with 8 bases matching TRBD1. The CDR3, as DNA: TGTGCCAGCAGTATCTGGACAGGGATGGAGACCCAGTACTTC. Protein: CASSIWTGMETQYF.